These T cell receptor beta chains were read from a single sample in a study of vaccination and CD4 T cells after COVID-19. TCRdb called the PCR reads again in MiXCR, with one record for every CDR3 protein. The sample records 9,100 or so distinct CDR3 sequences, 20% to 25% being singletons. These TCRs are of unknown antigen specificity. The sample was cultured CD4+ T cells from blood. These receptors all come from a human donor with COVID-19. Both conserved end residues are part of each CDR3. Each record gives: D gene, J gene, clone size, V gene, CDR3 DNA, CDR3 protein. A D gene is named only where the DNA matches it firmly. Clone sizes are given selectively: once, few, many, or a class where the clone is expanded.

TRBD1	TRBJ2-3	medium-sized	TRBV20-1	TGCAGTGCTACCTCCGGGACAGGGACAGATACGCAGTATTTT	CSATSGTGTDTQYF
NA	TRBJ2-7	NA	TRBV27	TGTGCCAGCAGTCGGGGGAAGGGCTCCTACGAGCAGTACTTC	CASSRGKGSYEQYF
NA	TRBJ1-4	NA	TRBV15	TGTGCCACCAGCAGAGATTCGGGCAGGACGTCTGTAAAACTGTTTTTT	CATSRDSGRTSVKLFF
NA	TRBJ1-4	NA	TRBV19	TGTGCCAGTAAAATGGACGGCCCGATAAGGGGAAAACTGTTTTTT	CASKMDGPIRGKLFF
NA	TRBJ1-2	NA	TRBV7-2	TGTGCCAGCAGCCAGAACAGGTTCTATGGCTACACCTTC	CASSQNRFYGYTF
NA	TRBJ2-7	NA	TRBV5-4	TGTGCCAGCAGCTTGGGGGCTGACGCCTTCTACGAGCAGTACTTC	CASSLGADAFYEQYF
NA	TRBJ2-2	NA	TRBV5-1	TGCGCCAGCAGCTTGGAGGGGTTCGGCACCGGGGAGCTGTTTTTT	CASSLEGFGTGELFF
TRBD2	TRBJ2-3	few	TRBV7-9	TGTGCCAGCAGCTTATCTCCTAGCGGTTCAGATACGCAGTATTTT	CASSLSPSGSDTQYF
NA	TRBJ2-7	few	TRBV7-2	TGTGCCAGCAGCTTAGCGCTTGACTCCTACGAGCAGTACTTC	CASSLALDSYEQYF
NA	TRBJ2-3	NA	TRBV5-1	TGCGCCAGCAGCTTGGTCTTGGGGGGGGCTGCAGATACGCAGTATTTT	CASSLVLGGAADTQYF
TRBD1	TRBJ1-4	NA	TRBV20-1	TGCAGTGCTGGGGGACAGGGAAATGAAAAACTGTTTTTT	CSAGGQGNEKLFF
NA	TRBJ2-5	NA	TRBV19	TGTGCCAGTAGTGATCCTTACCAAGAGACCCAGTACTTC	CASSDPYQETQYF
NA	TRBJ2-7	few	TRBV6-1	TGTGCCAGCAGTGCCGCGGGCAGCTCCTACGAGCAGTACTTC	CASSAAGSSYEQYF
NA	TRBJ1-2	medium-sized	TRBV21-1	TGTGCCAGCAGCAAATGGTCAGGGGGCGGTGGCTACACCTTC	CASSKWSGGGGYTF